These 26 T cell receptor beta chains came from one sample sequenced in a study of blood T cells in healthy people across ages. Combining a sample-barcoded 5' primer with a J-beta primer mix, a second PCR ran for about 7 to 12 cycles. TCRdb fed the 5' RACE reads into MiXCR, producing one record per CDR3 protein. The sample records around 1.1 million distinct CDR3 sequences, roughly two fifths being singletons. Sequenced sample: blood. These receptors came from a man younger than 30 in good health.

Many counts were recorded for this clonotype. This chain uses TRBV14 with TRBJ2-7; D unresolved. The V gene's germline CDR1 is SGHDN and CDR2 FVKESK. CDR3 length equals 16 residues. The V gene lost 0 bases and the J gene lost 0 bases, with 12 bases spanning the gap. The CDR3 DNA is TGTGCCAGCAGCCAAGATGCGCGGATGAGCTCCTACGAGCAGTACTTC. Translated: CASSQDARMSSYEQYF.

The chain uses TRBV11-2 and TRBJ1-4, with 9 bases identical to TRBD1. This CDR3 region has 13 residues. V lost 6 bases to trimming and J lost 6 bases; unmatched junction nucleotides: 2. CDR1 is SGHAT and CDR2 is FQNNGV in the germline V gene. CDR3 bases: TGTGCCAGCAGGGGACAGGGTCATGAAAAACTGTTTTTT. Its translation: CASRGQGHEKLFF.

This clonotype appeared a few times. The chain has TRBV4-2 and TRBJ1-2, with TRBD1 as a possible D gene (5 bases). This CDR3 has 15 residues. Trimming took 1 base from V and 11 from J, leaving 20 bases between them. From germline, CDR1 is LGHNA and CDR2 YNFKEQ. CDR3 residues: CASSQGSTEQRKYTF. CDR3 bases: TGTGCCAGCAGCCAAGGGTCGACAGAGCAGAGGAAGTACACCTTC.

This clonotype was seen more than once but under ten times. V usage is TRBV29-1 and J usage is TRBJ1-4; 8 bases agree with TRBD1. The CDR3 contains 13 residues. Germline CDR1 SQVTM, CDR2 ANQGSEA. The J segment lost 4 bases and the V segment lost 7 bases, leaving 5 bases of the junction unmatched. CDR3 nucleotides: TGCAGCGCGATGACAGGGGTTAATGAAAAACTGTTTTTT. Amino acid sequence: CSAMTGVNEKLFF.

The CDR3 loop reads CASSQDSSPYEQYF. As DNA, the CDR3 is TGTGCCAGCAGCCAAGACTCATCTCCCTACGAGCAGTACTTC. This chain uses TRBV14 with TRBJ2-5; D gene uncertain. The assigned J gene may be wrong: the sequence end matches TRBJ2-7 better. The CDR3 is 14 amino acids. Germline V gene sequence: CDR1 SGHDN, CDR2 FVKESK.

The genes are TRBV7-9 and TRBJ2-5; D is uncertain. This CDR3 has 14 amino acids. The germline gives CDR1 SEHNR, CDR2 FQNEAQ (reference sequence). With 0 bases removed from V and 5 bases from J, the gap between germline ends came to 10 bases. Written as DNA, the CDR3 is TGTGCCAGCAGCTTAGCGTTTCGGTCCGAGACCCAGTACTTC. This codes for CASSLAFRSETQYF.

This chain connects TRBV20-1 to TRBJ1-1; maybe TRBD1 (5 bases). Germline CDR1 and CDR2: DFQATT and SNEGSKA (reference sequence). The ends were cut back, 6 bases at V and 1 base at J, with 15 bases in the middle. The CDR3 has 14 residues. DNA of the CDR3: TGCAGTGCCCTTTGGCAGGGAGGGAACACTGAAGCTTTCTTT. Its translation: CSALWQGGNTEAFF.

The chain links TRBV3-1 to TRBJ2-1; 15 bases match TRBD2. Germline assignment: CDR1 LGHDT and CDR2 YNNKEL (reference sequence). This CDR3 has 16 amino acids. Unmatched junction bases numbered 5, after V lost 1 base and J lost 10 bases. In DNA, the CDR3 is TGTGCCAGCAGCCAAGCAGCCGGGACTAGCGGGGGGGAGCAGTTCTTC. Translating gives CASSQAAGTSGGEQFF.

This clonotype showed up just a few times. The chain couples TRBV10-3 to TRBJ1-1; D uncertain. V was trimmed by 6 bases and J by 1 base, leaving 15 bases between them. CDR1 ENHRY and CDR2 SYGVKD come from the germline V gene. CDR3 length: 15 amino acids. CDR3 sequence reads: CAISPLENKNTEAFF. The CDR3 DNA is TGTGCCATCAGCCCATTGGAAAACAAGAACACTGAAGCTTTCTTT.

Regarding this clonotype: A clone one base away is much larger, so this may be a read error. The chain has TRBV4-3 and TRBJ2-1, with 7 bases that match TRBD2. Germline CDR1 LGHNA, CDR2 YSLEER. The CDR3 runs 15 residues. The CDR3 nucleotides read TGCGCCAGCAGCCAACGACTAGCAGACTACAATGGGCAGTTCTTC. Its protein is CASSQRLADYNGQFF.

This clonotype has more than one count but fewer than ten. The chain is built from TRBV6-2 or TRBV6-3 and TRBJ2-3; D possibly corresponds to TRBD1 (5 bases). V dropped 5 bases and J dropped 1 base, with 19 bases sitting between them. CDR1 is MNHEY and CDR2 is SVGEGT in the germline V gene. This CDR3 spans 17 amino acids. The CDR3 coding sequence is TGTGCCAGCAGTCCATCTCCCTTTCAGGGTGGCACAGATACGCAGTATTTT. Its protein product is CASSPSPFQGGTDTQYF.

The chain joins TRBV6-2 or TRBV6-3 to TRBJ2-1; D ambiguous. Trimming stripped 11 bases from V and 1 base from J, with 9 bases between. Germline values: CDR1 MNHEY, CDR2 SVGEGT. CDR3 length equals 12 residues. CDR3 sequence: CAGGRSYNEQFF. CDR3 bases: TGTGCCGGCGGAAGGTCCTACAATGAGCAGTTCTTC.

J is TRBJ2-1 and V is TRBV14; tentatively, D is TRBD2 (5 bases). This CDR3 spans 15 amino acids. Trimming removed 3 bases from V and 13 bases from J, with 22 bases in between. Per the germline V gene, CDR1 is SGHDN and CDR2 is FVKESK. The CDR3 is CASSQEAGQIETQFF. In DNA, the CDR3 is TGTGCCAGCAGCCAGGAGGCAGGCCAAATAGAGACCCAGTTCTTC.

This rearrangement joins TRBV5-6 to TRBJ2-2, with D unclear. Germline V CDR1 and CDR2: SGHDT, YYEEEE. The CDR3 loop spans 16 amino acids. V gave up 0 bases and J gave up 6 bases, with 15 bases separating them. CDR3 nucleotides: TGTGCCAGCAGCTTGGCTGTCTATAGTAAAGCCGGGGAGCTGTTTTTT. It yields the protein CASSLAVYSKAGELFF.

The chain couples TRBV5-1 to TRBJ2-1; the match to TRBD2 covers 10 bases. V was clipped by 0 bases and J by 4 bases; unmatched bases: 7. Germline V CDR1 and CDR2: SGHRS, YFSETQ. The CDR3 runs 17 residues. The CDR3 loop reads CASSLVVSGGRYNEQFF. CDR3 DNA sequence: TGCGCCAGCAGCTTGGTTGTTAGCGGGGGGAGGTACAATGAGCAGTTCTTC.

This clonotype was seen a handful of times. This CDR3 is CASSGDRGLELFF. CDR3 in DNA: TGCGCCAGCAGTGGGGACAGGGGGCTGGAGCTGTTTTTT. The rearrangement uses TRBV10-2 and TRBJ2-2; TRBD1 agrees at 12 bases. The germline gives CDR1 WSHSY, CDR2 SAAADI. The CDR3 runs 13 residues. The V and J ends lost 4 bases and 10 bases, in that order; junction bases with no gene match: 1.

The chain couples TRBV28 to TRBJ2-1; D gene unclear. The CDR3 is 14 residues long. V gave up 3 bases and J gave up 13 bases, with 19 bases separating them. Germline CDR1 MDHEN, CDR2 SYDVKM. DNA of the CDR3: TGTGCCAGCAGTTTGCTGAGTTCTACCGAGACCCAGTTCTTC. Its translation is CASSLLSSTETQFF.

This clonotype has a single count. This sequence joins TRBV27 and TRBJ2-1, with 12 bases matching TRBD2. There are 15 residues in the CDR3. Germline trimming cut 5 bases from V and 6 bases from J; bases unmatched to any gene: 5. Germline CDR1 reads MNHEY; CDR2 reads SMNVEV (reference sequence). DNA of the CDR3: TGTGCCAGCAGTGTAACTAGCGGGGGGTTCAATGAGCAGTTCTTC. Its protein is CASSVTSGGFNEQFF.

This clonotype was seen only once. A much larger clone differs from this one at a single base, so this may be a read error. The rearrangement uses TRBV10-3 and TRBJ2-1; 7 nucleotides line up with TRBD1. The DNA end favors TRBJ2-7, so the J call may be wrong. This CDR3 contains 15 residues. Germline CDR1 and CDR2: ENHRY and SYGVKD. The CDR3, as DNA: TGTGCCATCAGGACCGGGACAGCGACCTACAATGAGCAGTACTTC. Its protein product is CAIRTGTATYNEQYF.

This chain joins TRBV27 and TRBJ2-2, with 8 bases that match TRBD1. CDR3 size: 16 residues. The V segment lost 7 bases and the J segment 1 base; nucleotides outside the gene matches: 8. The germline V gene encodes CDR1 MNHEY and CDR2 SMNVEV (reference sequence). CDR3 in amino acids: CASTLSGTGNTGELFF. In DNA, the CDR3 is TGTGCCAGCACCCTTTCCGGGACAGGGAACACCGGGGAGCTGTTTTTT.

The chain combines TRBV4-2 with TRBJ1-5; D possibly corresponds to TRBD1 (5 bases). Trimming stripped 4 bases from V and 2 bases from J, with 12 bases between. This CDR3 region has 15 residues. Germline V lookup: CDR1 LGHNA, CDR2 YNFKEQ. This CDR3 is CASSRVQGGNQPQHF. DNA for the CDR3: TGTGCCAGCAGCCGGGTCCAGGGCGGCAATCAGCCCCAGCATTTT.

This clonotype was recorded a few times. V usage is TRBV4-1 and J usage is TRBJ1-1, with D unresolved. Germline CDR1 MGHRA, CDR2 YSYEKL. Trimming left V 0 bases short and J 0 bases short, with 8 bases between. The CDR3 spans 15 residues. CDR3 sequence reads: CASSQEPNMNTEAFF. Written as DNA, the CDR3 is TGCGCCAGCAGCCAAGAACCAAACATGAACACTGAAGCTTTCTTT.

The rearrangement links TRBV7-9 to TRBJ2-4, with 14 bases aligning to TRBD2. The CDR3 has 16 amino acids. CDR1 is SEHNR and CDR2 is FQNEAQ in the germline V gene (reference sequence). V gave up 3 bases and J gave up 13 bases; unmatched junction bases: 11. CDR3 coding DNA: TGTGCCAGCAGCTTTAGTGGGACTAGCGGGGGCAATGAGCAGTACTTC. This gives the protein CASSFSGTSGGNEQYF.

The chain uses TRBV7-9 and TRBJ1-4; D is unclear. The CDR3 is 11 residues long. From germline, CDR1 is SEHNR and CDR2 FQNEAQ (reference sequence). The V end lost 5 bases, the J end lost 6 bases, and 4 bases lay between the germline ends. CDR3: CASSQHEKLFF. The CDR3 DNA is TGTGCCAGCAGCCAGCATGAAAAACTGTTTTTT.

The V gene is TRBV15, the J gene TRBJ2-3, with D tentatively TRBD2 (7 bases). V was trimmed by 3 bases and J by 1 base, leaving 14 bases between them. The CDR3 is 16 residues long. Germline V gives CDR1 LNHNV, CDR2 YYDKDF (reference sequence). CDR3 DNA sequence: TGTGCCACCAGCAGCTTCTCGCGGGGGCGCACAGATACGCAGTATTTT. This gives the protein CATSSFSRGRTDTQYF.

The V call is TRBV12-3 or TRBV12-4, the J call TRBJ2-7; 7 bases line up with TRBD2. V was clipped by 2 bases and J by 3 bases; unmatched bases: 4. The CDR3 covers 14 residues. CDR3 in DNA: TGTGCCAGCAGTTTACCGGGACTAATCTACGAGCAGTACTTC. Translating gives CASSLPGLIYEQYF.